Listed below are T cell receptor beta chains from one sample, sequenced in a study of blood T cell repertoires in COVID-19. Sequencing used immunoSEQ multiplex PCR; TCRdb keeps in-frame clones, though not all of them. In the table there are approximately 61,000 clones, approximately 80% of which are singletons. Sequencing was carried out using peripheral blood. These receptors all stem from a woman aged 70 to 79 with acute or convalescent COVID-19. CDR3s include the opening cysteine and the closing phenylalanine or tryptophan. D genes are given only for firm matches. Clone size, where shown, is once, few, many, or a class for clones that have expanded.

TRBV10-3	-	TRBD2	TRBJ2-3	CAISEGLAGSTDTQYF
TRBV5-1	-	TRBD1	TRBJ1-1	CASSSRPGTGGANTEAFF
TRBV28	-	TRBD1	TRBJ1-6	CASGIGQGRSPLHF
TRBV6-5	-	-	TRBJ2-3	CASMGRGTDTQYF
TRBV11-1	-	-	TRBJ2-3	CASSLSPRDTQYF
TRBV9	-	TRBD2	TRBJ2-3	CASSFSSGGGDTQYF
TRBV18	once	-	TRBJ2-2	CASSPLLAGGGTGELFF
TRBV11-2	few	TRBD1	TRBJ2-1	CASSSRDRGEDEQFF
TRBV5-6	-	TRBD2	TRBJ2-1	CASSPGLAGGPGDEQFF
TRBV6-5	few	-	TRBJ2-1	CASSYIRVREAEQFF
TRBV20-1	-	-	TRBJ2-3	CSASGGTSTDTQYF
TRBV7-6	-	TRBD2	TRBJ2-1	CASSLGSGGADEQFF
TRBV30	-	TRBD1	TRBJ1-1	CAWSKGTAGTEAFF
TRBV19	-	TRBD1	TRBJ1-2	CASSLTGEDIGYTF
TRBV10-3	-	-	TRBJ2-7	CAISEALTYEQYF
TRBV10-3	-	-	TRBJ2-7	CAISESGSYEQYF
TRBV7-2	-	TRBD1	TRBJ1-1	CASSLGALTGTRTEAFF
TRBV11-2	-	-	TRBJ2-7	CASSFTVDWGGEQYF
TRBV7-2	-	TRBD1	TRBJ2-6	CASSERDRSSRSGANVLTF
TRBV6-5	-	-	TRBJ2-1	CASSFRATGNNEQFF
TRBV10-3	-	-	TRBJ2-2	CAISDRAATGELFF
TRBV6-2/TRBV6-3	-	-	TRBJ2-7	CASSYPWTEASYEQYF
TRBV12-3/TRBV12-4	-	TRBD1	TRBJ1-1	CASSPRDSRTAFF
TRBV6-2/TRBV6-3	once	TRBD2	TRBJ2-7	CASSKGLARYEQYF
TRBV28	-	-	TRBJ2-3	CASSFVQDTQYF
TRBV7-9	-	TRBD1	TRBJ1-4	CASSRQGASNEKLFF
TRBV3-1/TRBV3-2	-	-	TRBJ2-4	CASSSPGEGNIQYF
TRBV4-1	-	TRBD2	TRBJ2-1	CASSQDTATSGNNEQFF
TRBV7-3	-	TRBD1	TRBJ1-2	CASSNTIRGTYVSYTF
TRBV6-5	-	-	TRBJ1-5	CASSWSRDSNQPQHF
TRBV25-1	-	TRBD2	TRBJ2-5	CASSDPQRGGGETQYF
TRBV18	few	TRBD1	TRBJ1-3	CASSPGQGGGNTIYF
TRBV28	-	TRBD2	TRBJ2-5	CASSLLAGGELKLETQYF
TRBV14	-	TRBD1	TRBJ2-7	CASSPGTGYEQYF
TRBV25-1	-	-	TRBJ1-2	CASSVGTYGYTF
TRBV5-4	-	TRBD2	TRBJ2-1	CASSLGLAGLNNEQFF
TRBV7-9	-	-	TRBJ2-3	CASSSQLVDTQYF
TRBV29-1	-	-	TRBJ2-2	CSVVVGDLNTGELFF
TRBV11-3	-	TRBD1	TRBJ2-7	CASSTSRDRVIRQYF
TRBV19	-	TRBD1	TRBJ1-1	CASSVGQGYTEAFF
TRBV28	once	-	TRBJ1-2	CASSLGGSYGYTF
TRBV19	-	-	TRBJ2-7	CASSRVDTTYEQYF
TRBV19	-	-	TRBJ2-1	CASSIQRAAVLGEQFF